This T cell receptor (beta chain) came from a study of blood T cell repertoires in COVID-19. The CDR3 sequence is 14 residues long. CDR1 is SGHRS and CDR2 is YFSETQ in the germline V gene. Trimming removed 5 bases from V and 7 bases from J; junction bases left unmatched: 10. The repertoire was sequenced with immunoSEQ multiplex PCR; TCRdb's copy has only in-frame clones and lacks some. The table shows about 250,000 clones, with over 75% occurring only once. This clone was seen more than once but under ten times. Participants' own reports of clinical history determined their cohort assignment. This receptor was obtained from a woman between 50 and 59 years old with acute COVID-19. Sample: PBMCs or T cells enriched from blood (not recorded which). J is TRBJ1-2 and V is TRBV5-1; 8 positions match TRBD1. CDR3 sequence (DNA): TGCGCCAGCAGAATCCCAGGGGGCGCGGCTGGCTACACCTTC. Amino acid sequence: CASRIPGGAAGYTF. The variable domain in full, with the rest retrieved from reference TRBV5-1 and TRBJ1-2, is KAGVTQTPRYLIKTRGQQVTLSCSPISGHRSVSWYQQTPGQGLQFLFEYFSETQRNKGNFPGRFSGRQFSNSRSEMNVSTLELGDSALYLCASRIPGGAAGYTFGSGTRLTVV.